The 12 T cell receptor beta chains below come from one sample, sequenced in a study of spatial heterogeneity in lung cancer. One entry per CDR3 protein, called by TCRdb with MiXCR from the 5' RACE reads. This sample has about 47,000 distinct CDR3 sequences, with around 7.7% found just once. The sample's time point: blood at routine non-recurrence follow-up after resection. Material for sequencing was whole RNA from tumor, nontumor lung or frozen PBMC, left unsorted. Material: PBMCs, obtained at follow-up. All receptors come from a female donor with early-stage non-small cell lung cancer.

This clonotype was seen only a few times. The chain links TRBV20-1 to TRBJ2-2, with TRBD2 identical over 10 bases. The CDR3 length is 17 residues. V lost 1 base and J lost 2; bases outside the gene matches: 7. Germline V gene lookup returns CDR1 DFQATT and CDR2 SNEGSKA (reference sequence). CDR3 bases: TGCAGTGCTAGAGTAGCGGGGGGACGGAATAACACCGGGGAGCTGTTTTTT. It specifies CSARVAGGRNNTGELFF.

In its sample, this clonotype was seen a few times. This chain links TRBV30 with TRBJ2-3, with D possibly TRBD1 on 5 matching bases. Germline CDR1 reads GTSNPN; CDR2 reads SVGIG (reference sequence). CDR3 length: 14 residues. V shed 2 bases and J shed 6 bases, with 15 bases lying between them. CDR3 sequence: CAWSRGPVEDTQYF. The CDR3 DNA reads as TGTGCCTGGAGTAGGGGCCCTGTTGAGGATACGCAGTATTTT.

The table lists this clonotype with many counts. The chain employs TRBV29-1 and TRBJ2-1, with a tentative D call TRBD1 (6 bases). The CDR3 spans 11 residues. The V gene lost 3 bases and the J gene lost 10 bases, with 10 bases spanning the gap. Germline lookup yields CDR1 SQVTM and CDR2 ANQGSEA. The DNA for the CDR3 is TGCAGCGTTGATAGGGGGAACGAGCAGTTCTTC. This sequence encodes CSVDRGNEQFF.

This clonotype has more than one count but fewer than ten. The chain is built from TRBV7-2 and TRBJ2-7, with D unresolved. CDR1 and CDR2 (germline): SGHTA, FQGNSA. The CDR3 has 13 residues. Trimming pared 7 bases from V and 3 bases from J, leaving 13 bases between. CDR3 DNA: TGTGCCAGCAACCCAGACCCAGACTACGAGCAGTACTTC. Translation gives CASNPDPDYEQYF.

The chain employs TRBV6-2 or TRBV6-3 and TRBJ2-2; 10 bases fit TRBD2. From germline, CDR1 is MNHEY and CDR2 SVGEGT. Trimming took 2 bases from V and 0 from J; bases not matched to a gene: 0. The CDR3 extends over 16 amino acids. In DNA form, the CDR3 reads TGTGCCAGCAGTTACGGACTAGCGGCGAACACCGGGGAGCTGTTTTTT. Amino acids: CASSYGLAANTGELFF.

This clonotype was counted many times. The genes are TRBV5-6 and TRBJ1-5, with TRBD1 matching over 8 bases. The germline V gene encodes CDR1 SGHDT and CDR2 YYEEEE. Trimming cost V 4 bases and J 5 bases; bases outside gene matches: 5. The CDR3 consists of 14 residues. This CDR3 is CASSPTGVDQPQHF. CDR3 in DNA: TGTGCCAGCAGCCCGACAGGGGTGGATCAGCCCCAGCATTTT.

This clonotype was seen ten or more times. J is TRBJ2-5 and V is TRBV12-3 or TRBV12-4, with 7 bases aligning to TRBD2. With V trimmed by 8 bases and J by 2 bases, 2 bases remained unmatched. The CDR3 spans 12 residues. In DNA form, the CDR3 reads TGTGCCAGCCAGCGGGGACAAGAGACCCAGTACTTC. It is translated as CASQRGQETQYF.

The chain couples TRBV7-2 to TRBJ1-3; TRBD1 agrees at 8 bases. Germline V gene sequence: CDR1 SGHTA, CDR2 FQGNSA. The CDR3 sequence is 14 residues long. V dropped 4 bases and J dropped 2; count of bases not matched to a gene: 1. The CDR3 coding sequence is TGTGCCAGCAGCTGGACAGGGCCTGGAAACACCATATATTTT. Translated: CASSWTGPGNTIYF.

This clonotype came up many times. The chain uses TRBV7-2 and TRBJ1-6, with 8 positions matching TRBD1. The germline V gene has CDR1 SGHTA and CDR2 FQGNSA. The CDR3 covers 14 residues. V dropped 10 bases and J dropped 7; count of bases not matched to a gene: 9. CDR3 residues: CATGRGQENSPLHF. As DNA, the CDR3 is TGTGCCACAGGCCGGGGACAGGAGAATTCACCCCTCCACTTT.

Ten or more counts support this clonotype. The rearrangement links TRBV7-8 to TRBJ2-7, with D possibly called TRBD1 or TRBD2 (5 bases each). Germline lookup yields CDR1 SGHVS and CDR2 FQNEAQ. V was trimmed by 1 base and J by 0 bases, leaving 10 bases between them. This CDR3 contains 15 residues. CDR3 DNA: TGTGCCAGCAGCTTAGTTAAGGGGAGCTCCTACGAGCAGTACTTC. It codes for CASSLVKGSSYEQYF.

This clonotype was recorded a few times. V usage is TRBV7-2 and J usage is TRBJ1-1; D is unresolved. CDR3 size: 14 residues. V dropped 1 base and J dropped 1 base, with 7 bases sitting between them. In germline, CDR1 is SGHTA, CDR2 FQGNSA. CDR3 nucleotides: TGTGCCAGCAGCTTAGTACGCGGGAACACTGAAGCTTTCTTT. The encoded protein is CASSLVRGNTEAFF.

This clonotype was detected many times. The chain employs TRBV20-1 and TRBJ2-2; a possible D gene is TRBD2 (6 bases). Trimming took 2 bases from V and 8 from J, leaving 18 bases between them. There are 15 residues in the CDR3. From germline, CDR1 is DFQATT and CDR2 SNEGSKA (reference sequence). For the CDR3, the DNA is TGCAGTGCTAGACTAGCGATGGGGGGATCTGGGGAGCTGTTTTTT. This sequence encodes CSARLAMGGSGELFF.